This T cell receptor (beta chain) was found in a study of vaccination effects on CD4 cells after COVID-19. Study-wide points: After vaccination, at late timepoints, clones induced by infection and by vaccine contracted markedly. Early timepoints after infection were absent, and convalescent patients were few in the study.

About this clone itself: The antigen is undetermined.

The CDR3 sequence is 16 residues long. V was shortened by 3 bases and J by 3 bases, with 18 bases between the two germline ends. Germline V CDR1 and CDR2: KGHSH, LQKENI. ViraFEST used viral peptide pools to expand antigen-specific CD4+ T cells before sequencing. After more than 9 days in culture, the CD4+ T cells were isolated. Absence of prior SARS-CoV-2 infection characterized the vaccine recipients, who showed negative nucleocapsid antibodies. Around 2.1 million PBMC per well were cultured with approximately 10 IU/ml IL-2 and around 9.4 ug/ml peptides. A half-medium replacement with IL-2 medium was carried out on days 3 and 7. Profiling relied on immunoSEQ multiplex PCR, and the TCRdb table lists in-frame clones only, not all of them. This sample carries 40,000 to 45,000 clones, approximately 70% of them seen once, and the ten largest clones take roughly 24%.

V gene TRBV18 combines with J gene TRBJ2-7; unclear D gene. The TCR sequence derives from a human donor who received a COVID-19 vaccine. The starting material was CD4+ T cells from PBMCs cultured with HCoV-OC43 spike peptides, obtained before COVID-19 vaccination. Described subset: HCoV-OC43 spike overlapping peptide pool stimulation. CDR3 coding DNA: TGTGCCAGCTCACCCCGGACCCTGGTATCCAACTACGAGCAGTACTTC. Amino acids: CASSPRTLVSNYEQYF.